The present T cell receptor (beta chain) was sequenced within a study of blood T cell repertoires in COVID-19. Study-wide background: The samples span acute and convalescent COVID-19 from the United States, Italy and Spain. PBMCs, B-cell-depleted T cells, or T cells were the source of the cDNA or gDNA that made up the material.

With V trimmed by 2 bases and J by 1 base, 10 bases remained unmatched. The germline CDR1 and CDR2 sequences are SGHRS and YFSETQ. The CDR3 totals 17 residues. Participant age was roughly 18 to 90 years, and participants resided in fewer than 30 US areas. For recovered donors of Cohort 3, there were two negative PCRs, clearance, or symptom resolution. TCRdb's copy holds only in-frame clones and misses some; the assay was immunoSEQ multiplex PCR. This table holds more than 200,000 clones, around nine tenths found once. The rearrangement links TRBV5-1 to TRBJ2-3, with 7 bases matching TRBD2. The sequenced sample consisted of PBMCs or T cells enriched from blood (not recorded which). The TCR comes from a young woman who had recovered from COVID-19. CDR3 nucleotides: TGCGCCAGCAGCTTCACGGCGGGGGTAGTGGGCACAGATACGCAGTATTTT. This codes for CASSFTAGVVGTDTQYF. Full variable domain (remainder filled in from reference TRBV5-1 and TRBJ2-3): KAGVTQTPRYLIKTRGQQVTLSCSPISGHRSVSWYQQTPGQGLQFLFEYFSETQRNKGNFPGRFSGRQFSNSRSEMNVSTLELGDSALYLCASSFTAGVVGTDTQYFGPGTRLTVL.